This T cell receptor (beta chain) was profiled in a study of human CD8 memory T cell subsets. Broader study findings: Unlike effector memory cells, stem-like memory and precursor exhausted T cells displayed similarly high diversity. Compared with precursor exhausted T cells, stem-like memory T cells were suggested by Chao1 estimates to be more diverse.

As regards this clonotype: What it binds is unknown.

Production of TCR beta libraries used UMI-labeled 5' RACE as the method. TCRdb derives one entry per CDR3 protein from the 5' RACE reads, leaving out DNA. This table holds around 7,300 distinct CDR3 sequences. PBMC were obtained from the buffy coats of healthy donors. The sequenced sample was CD8+ T cells from PBMCs. This clonotype was obtained from a human donor in good health.

The CDR3 sequence is CASSPPQGGFNYGYTF. The rearrangement links TRBV7-4 to TRBJ1-2; TCRdb's D call of TRBD1 is untestable without DNA. The CDR3 contains 16 residues. Germline values: CDR1 SGHVT, CDR2 SQSDAQ.